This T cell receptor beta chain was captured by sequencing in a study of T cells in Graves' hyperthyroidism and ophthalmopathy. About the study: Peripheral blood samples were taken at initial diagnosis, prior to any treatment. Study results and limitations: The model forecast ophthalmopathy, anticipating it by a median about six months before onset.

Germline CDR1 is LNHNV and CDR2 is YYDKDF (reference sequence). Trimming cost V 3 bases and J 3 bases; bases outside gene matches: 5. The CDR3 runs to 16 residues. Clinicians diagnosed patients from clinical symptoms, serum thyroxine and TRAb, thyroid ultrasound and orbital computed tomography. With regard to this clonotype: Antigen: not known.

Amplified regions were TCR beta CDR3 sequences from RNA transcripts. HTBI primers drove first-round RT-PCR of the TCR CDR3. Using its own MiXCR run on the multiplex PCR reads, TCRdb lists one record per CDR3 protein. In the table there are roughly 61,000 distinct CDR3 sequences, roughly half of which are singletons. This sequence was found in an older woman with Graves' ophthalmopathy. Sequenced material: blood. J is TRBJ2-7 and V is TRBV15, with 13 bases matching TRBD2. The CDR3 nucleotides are TGTGCCACCAGCAGCCGGACTAGCGGGAGCGGCTACGAGCAGTACTTC. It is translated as CATSSRTSGSGYEQYF.